One sample yielded the 25 T cell receptor beta chains listed below, sequenced in a study of a mutant IDH1 vaccine in newly diagnosed glioma (dated by TCRdb to about 2021). Library preparation employed the immunoSEQ multiplex PCR assay. Drawn from immuneACCESS, this table holds only the in-frame rearrangements with V and J called that TCRdb kept. Clones are partly lost; checked studies trace under half to an unresolved V gene and leave the rest unexplained. Recorded for this sample are about 88,000 clones; approximately 80% of them occurred a single time. The ten largest clones capture 4.5% to 5.5% of the sample. The sample's time point label, in plain terms: baseline, week 1 (first vaccination visit). The treatment or condition tag for this specimen amounts to: pre-vaccination baseline after standard-of-care therapy. The specimen was PBMCs, collected from a glioma patient treated with radiotherapy, temozolomide or both. The receptors here all came from a man aged 35 to 55 with glioma. Some clones in this sample may be carry-over from other donors' samples.

CDR3 coding DNA: TGCGCCAGCAGTGAGTTTAGCGGGGGGCGGGAGACCCAGTACTTC. Translated: CASSEFSGGRETQYF. The chain is built from TRBV10-2 and TRBJ2-5, with 10 bases fitting TRBD2. The V segment lost 1 base and the J segment 5 bases; nucleotides outside the gene matches: 4. CDR1 is WSHSY and CDR2 is SAAADI in the germline V gene. The CDR3 consists of 15 residues.

This clone was found a few times. The rearrangement joins TRBV12-5 to TRBJ1-1; no clear D gene. The CDR3 sequence is 15 residues long. V dropped 7 bases and J dropped 1 base, with 16 bases sitting between them. Germline V gives CDR1 LGHNT, CDR2 FRNRAP. CDR3 in amino acids: CASATRGIGNTEAFF. CDR3 nucleotides: TGTGCTAGTGCCACGCGAGGGATCGGGAACACTGAAGCTTTCTTT.

The chain has TRBV6-5 and TRBJ2-2; 7 nucleotides match TRBD2. V trimming: 2 bases; J trimming: 5 bases; junction bases outside the gene matches: 5. Germline V CDR1 and CDR2: MNHEY, SVGAGI. The CDR3 is 15 residues long. The CDR3 reads CASSYGAGETGELFF. The CDR3 DNA follows: TGTGCCAGCAGTTACGGGGCGGGGGAGACCGGGGAGCTGTTTTTT.

The gene calls are TRBV5-1 and TRBJ1-6; a possible D gene is TRBD1 (6 bases). V was pared by 0 bases and J by 8 bases, with 18 bases between. CDR1 SGHRS and CDR2 YFSETQ come from the germline V gene. The CDR3 runs to 17 residues. This CDR3 reads CASSLAKGGVSDSPLHF. Here the CDR3 DNA reads TGCGCCAGCAGCTTGGCCAAAGGGGGAGTTAGCGATTCACCCCTCCACTTT. The whole variable domain, remainder taken from reference TRBV5-1 and TRBJ1-6, is KAGVTQTPRYLIKTRGQQVTLSCSPISGHRSVSWYQQTPGQGLQFLFEYFSETQRNKGNFPGRFSGRQFSNSRSEMNVSTLELGDSALYLCASSLAKGGVSDSPLHFGNGTRLTVT.

In DNA, the CDR3 is TGTGCCAGTAGAACGGGACAGGGAACCGAGCAGTACTTC. Its protein product is CASRTGQGTEQYF. The J gene is TRBJ2-7, the V gene TRBV19, with 9 bases aligning to TRBD1. V lost 6 bases and J lost 6; bases outside the gene matches: 6. From germline, CDR1 is LNHDA and CDR2 SQIVND (reference sequence). The CDR3 consists of 13 residues.

The chain couples TRBV5-4 to TRBJ2-1; D not resolved. The V and J ends lost 0 bases and 3 bases respectively, with 13 bases between them. There are 16 residues in the CDR3. CDR1 is SGHNT, CDR2 YYREEE, per germline (reference sequence). CDR3 in DNA: TGTGCCAGCAGCTTGGCCCCCTCCTCAAACTACAATGAGCAGTTCTTC. It translates to CASSLAPSSNYNEQFF.

The V gene is TRBV27, the J gene TRBJ1-5; D unclear. V lost 3 bases, J lost 1 base, and 4 bases lay in between. CDR1 and CDR2 from the germline V gene are MNHEY and SMNVEV (reference sequence). This CDR3 has 13 residues. This CDR3 is CASSLTSNQPQHF. In DNA form, the CDR3 reads TGTGCCAGCAGTTTGACCAGCAATCAGCCCCAGCATTTT.

This sequence joins TRBV4-1 and TRBJ1-4; perhaps TRBD1 as D (5 bases). The V end lost 8 bases, the J end lost 3 bases, and 22 bases lay between the germline ends. CDR1 and CDR2 from the germline V gene are MGHRA and YSYEKL. This CDR3 has 17 residues. The CDR3 sequence is CASRSGGQGRSNEKLFF. The CDR3 DNA reads as TGCGCCAGCCGCTCAGGAGGGCAGGGCCGTTCTAATGAAAAACTGTTTTTT.

The chain combines TRBV5-1 with TRBJ2-2, with D tentatively TRBD1 (6 bases). The CDR3 totals 17 residues. V was cut by 0 bases and J by 0 bases, with 12 bases left in between. Per germline, CDR1 SGHRS and CDR2 YFSETQ. CDR3 nucleotides: TGCGCCAGCAGCTTGGGCCACAGGGACCCGAACACCGGGGAGCTGTTTTTT. This translates into CASSLGHRDPNTGELFF.

CDR3 loop: CASSQGPSGGDIHYEQYF. The CDR3 DNA follows: TGCGCCAGCAGCCAAGGCCCAAGCGGGGGGGATATCCACTACGAGCAGTACTTC. J is TRBJ2-7 and V is TRBV4-1; 10 bases fit TRBD2. J gave up 3 bases and V 1 base, and 12 bases lay outside the gene matches. The V gene's germline CDR1 is MGHRA and CDR2 YSYEKL. The CDR3 sequence is 18 residues long.

The genes are TRBV29-1 and TRBJ2-1; a weak D match, TRBD2 (5 bases). Germline CDR1 SQVTM, CDR2 ANQGSEA. V shed 3 bases and J shed 4 bases, with 7 bases lying between them. This CDR3 region has 12 residues. The CDR3 DNA is TGCAGCGTTGAGGGCGGGTACAATGAGCAGTTCTTC. Translation gives CSVEGGYNEQFF.

This clone was seen only once. The V and J genes are TRBV5-4 and TRBJ2-1, with D perhaps matching TRBD1 (5 bases). Germline CDR1 and CDR2: SGHNT and YYREEE (reference sequence). The CDR3 loop spans 14 amino acids. V was shortened by 2 bases and J by 6 bases, with 12 bases between the two germline ends. As DNA, the CDR3 is TGTGCCAGCAGCTTACAGGACGTAGGCAATGAGCAGTTCTTC. Translating it yields CASSLQDVGNEQFF.

This clone was observed a handful of times. J is TRBJ2-3 and V is TRBV6-1; 8 nucleotides match TRBD2. Trimming took 6 bases from V and 4 from J; bases not matched to a gene: 12. Germline loops: CDR1 MNHNS, CDR2 SASEGT. The CDR3 totals 16 residues. The CDR3 DNA is TGTGCCAGCAGGGAACGGGGGGGCGTGAGCCCAGATACGCAGTATTTT. It specifies CASRERGGVSPDTQYF.

This chain uses TRBV5-1 with TRBJ2-2; no clear D gene. The V gene's germline CDR1 is SGHRS and CDR2 YFSETQ. The CDR3 consists of 12 residues. V was shortened by 2 bases and J by 6 bases, with 5 bases between the two germline ends. CDR3 loop: CASSFSAGELFF. In DNA form, the CDR3 reads TGCGCCAGCAGCTTTAGTGCCGGGGAGCTGTTTTTT.

This clone was picked up one time. This sequence joins TRBV29-1 and TRBJ1-2; no clear D. The CDR3 runs to 11 residues. Germline V gene lookup returns CDR1 SQVTM and CDR2 ANQGSEA. V was pared by 3 bases and J by 4 bases, with 6 bases between. CDR3 region: CSVDEGYGYTF. CDR3 nucleotides: TGCAGCGTTGACGAGGGCTATGGCTACACCTTC.

The CDR3 here is CSVAHPMNTEAFF. The CDR3 DNA follows: TGCAGCGTCGCGCACCCCATGAACACTGAAGCTTTCTTT. The rearrangement joins TRBV29-1 to TRBJ1-1, with D unresolved. Germline CDR1 reads SQVTM; CDR2 reads ANQGSEA. The CDR3 spans 13 residues. Trimming shortened V by 6 bases and J by 0 bases, and 11 bases separated the two germline ends.

For this clone: At one boundary the junction diverges from the germline segment, which might be a read error. The V and J genes are TRBV7-6 and TRBJ1-1; 7 bases are shared with TRBD1. Germline loops: CDR1 SGHVS, CDR2 FNYEAQ. The CDR3 totals 11 residues. CDR3 in DNA: TGTGCCAGCAGGCTGACAGGGAGCTTGGTCTTT. Amino acids: CASRLTGSLVF.

The rearrangement joins TRBV2 to TRBJ2-6; D is unresolved. The CDR3 loop spans 16 amino acids. V was shortened by 2 bases and J by 2 bases, with 10 bases between the two germline ends. Looked up from germline, CDR1 is SNHLY and CDR2 is FYNNEI. The CDR3 loop is CASSERGLAGANVLTF. CDR3 in DNA: TGTGCCAGCAGTGAACGTGGCCTTGCTGGGGCCAACGTCCTGACTTTC.

This chain joins TRBV4-2 and TRBJ2-5; 12 bases align to TRBD1. The CDR3 totals 15 residues. Germline loops: CDR1 LGHNA, CDR2 YNFKEQ. The J segment lost 7 bases and the V segment lost 3 bases, leaving 6 bases of the junction unmatched. CDR3 in amino acids: CASSQGTGGEVTQYF. In nucleotides, the CDR3 is TGTGCCAGCAGCCAGGGGACAGGGGGCGAAGTGACCCAGTACTTC.

This clone rates as large. The chain has TRBV21-1 and TRBJ2-5. TRBV21-1 is assigned pseudogene status. The CDR3 is made up of 9 amino acids. CDR3: CASSNTQYF. The CDR3 DNA is TGTGCCAGCAGCAATACCCAGTACTTC.

The chain couples TRBV6-5 to TRBJ1-1; tentatively, D is TRBD1 (5 bases). The CDR3 loop spans 12 amino acids. The V gene's germline CDR1 is MNHEY and CDR2 SVGAGI. V shed 11 bases and J shed 5 bases, with 15 bases lying between them. This chain's CDR3 is CAATGPATEAFF. The CDR3 DNA reads as TGTGCCGCAACGGGGCCAGCAACTGAAGCTTTCTTT.

The gene calls are TRBV9 and TRBJ2-2, with 9 bases lining up with TRBD1. The CDR3 totals 15 residues. Unmatched junction bases numbered 4, after V lost 4 bases and J lost 3 bases. Germline CDR1 reads SGDLS; CDR2 reads YYNGEE. This chain's CDR3 is CASSTRDRDTGELFF. As DNA, the CDR3 is TGTGCCAGCAGCACCCGGGACAGGGACACCGGGGAGCTGTTTTTT. The full variable domain, its missing parts supplied by reference TRBV9 and TRBJ2-2, is DSGVTQTPKHLITATGQRVTLRCSPRSGDLSVYWYQQSLDQGLQFLIQYYNGEERAKGNILERFSAQQFPDLHSELNLSSLELGDSALYFCASSTRDRDTGELFFGEGSRLTVL.

This clone came up once. The J gene is TRBJ1-5, the V gene TRBV5-6; D perhaps matches TRBD1 (6 bases). From germline, CDR1 is SGHDT and CDR2 YYEEEE. CDR3 length: 14 amino acids. Trimming pared 0 bases from V and 8 bases from J, leaving 12 bases between. Here the CDR3 DNA reads TGTGCCAGCAGCTTGGCGGACAGTAGTGAGCCCCAGCATTTT. Translated: CASSLADSSEPQHF.

The chain has TRBV30 and TRBJ1-1, with TRBD1 as a possible D gene (5 bases). The CDR3 runs to 18 residues. Germline CDR1 GTSNPN, CDR2 SVGIG (reference sequence). Trimming removed 1 base from V and 0 bases from J, with 21 bases in between. The CDR3, as DNA: TGTGCCTGGAGTGCCCGACCCTACATCGGACAAGTGAACACTGAAGCTTTCTTT. This codes for CAWSARPYIGQVNTEAFF.

This clone was counted a single time. The V gene is TRBV5-4, the J gene TRBJ2-7, with 8 bases lining up with TRBD2. CDR3 size: 14 residues. V was pared by 4 bases and J by 3 bases, with 6 bases of the junction left unmatched. The germline gives CDR1 SGHNT, CDR2 YYREEE (reference sequence). The CDR3 reads CASSEGLGVYEQYF. The CDR3 DNA follows: TGTGCCAGCAGCGAGGGACTAGGCGTCTACGAGCAGTACTTC.